This TCR beta chain was sequenced during a study of blood T cell repertoires in COVID-19. Membership in each cohort depended on participant-reported clinical history. Methods used by the authors: Amplification with reference gene primers provided the estimates of nucleated cell counts. Produced via immunoSEQ multiplex PCR; TCRdb's table is partial and in-frame only. V, J and clone size are those of that table, while D and trimming were read from the DNA. Among around 230,000 clones listed, approximately 88% were seen once. Germline loops: CDR1 LNHDA, CDR2 SQIVND (reference sequence). The CDR3 has 15 amino acids. V shed 3 bases and J 1 base; nucleotides not matched to a gene: 3.

The rearrangement joins TRBV19 to TRBJ1-2; 9 nucleotides line up with TRBD1. The sequence was obtained from a woman aged 40-49 years with acute COVID-19. Sequencing input: PBMCs or T cells enriched from blood (not recorded which). In DNA, the CDR3 is TGTGCCAGTAGTATTCGGACAGGGGATAACTATGGCTACACCTTC. Its translation: CASSIRTGDNYGYTF. Based on the CDR3 plus reference TRBV19 and TRBJ1-2, the full variable domain is DGGITQSPKYLFRKEGQNVTLSCEQNLNHDAMYWYRQDPGQGLRLIYYSQIVNDFQKGDIAEGYSVSREKKESFPLTVTSAQKNPTAFYLCASSIRTGDNYGYTFGSGTRLTVV.